This T cell receptor beta chain was sequenced in a study of cytomegalovirus exposure and HLA in healthy donors. CDR3 length equals 13 residues. The germline V gene encodes CDR1 MNHEY and CDR2 SVGAGI. V shed 2 bases, J shed 9 bases, and the junction held 3 bases outside the gene matches. Concerning this clone: No antigen is known for it.

The PCR contained 60 Vbeta and 13 Jbeta primers. Only in-frame clones appear in the TCRdb table, and some are missing; sequencing was by immunoSEQ multiplex PCR. The sample has over 100,000 clones; around three quarters are singletons. Study conclusions and caveats: Reported results showed that the classifier diagnosed cytomegalovirus status with high specificity and sensitivity. In a later analysis, TCR beta V- and J-gene trimming was associated with a missense DCLRE1C variant. In vitro testing confirmed three CMV-associated chains as specific for CMV antigens. In a later analysis, compared with equally common non-associated chains, HLA-associated beta chains were more expanded.

The sequence was obtained from a woman younger than 30 in good health and CMV-seropositive. J is TRBJ2-7 and V is TRBV6-5; 11 nucleotides agree with TRBD2. The specimen was PBMCs. The CDR3 protein is CASSYGLAGGQYF. CDR3 sequence (DNA): TGTGCCAGCAGTTACGGGCTAGCGGGAGGGCAGTACTTC.